The clone carrying this T cell receptor (beta chain) has a count of ten or more. The data were taken from a study of tumor-infiltrating lymphocytes in primary liver carcinoma. Germline DNA was also extracted, with blood RNA taken from unsorted whole blood. The researchers drew 4 to 4.5 milliliters of peripheral blood before surgery. This CDR3 is 18 amino acids long. V was shortened by 1 base and J by 2 bases, with 20 bases between the two germline ends. The researchers produced TCR beta cDNA from about 510 ng total RNA with a constant-region primer. What produced the TCR beta libraries was three nested multiplex PCR rounds using slightly modified ARM-PCR. A C-beta reverse primer was combined with TRBV1-TRBV30 forward primers in the first two PCR rounds, and each round had roughly 9 cycles. TCRdb re-called the multiplex PCR reads with MiXCR, one entry per CDR3 protein. Among 320,000 or so distinct CDR3 sequences listed, 60% to 80% were seen once.

Sequencing input: peripheral blood. V usage is TRBV12-3 or TRBV12-4 and J usage is TRBJ1-2; D not certain. The sequence derives from a man aged 35 to 55 with primary liver carcinoma and hepatitis B virus infection. The CDR3 protein is CASSLGWSPRQSNYGYTF. DNA for the CDR3: TGTGCCAGCAGTTTAGGATGGTCTCCGCGGCAGTCAAACTATGGCTACACCTTC.